This TCR beta chain was observed in a study of blood T cell repertoires in COVID-19. Repertoires were generated with immunoSEQ multiplex PCR, while TCRdb's copy carries only in-frame clones and drops some. Among some 150,000 clones listed, 88% were seen once. The TCR originated in a human donor in a cohort sampled during active COVID-19. The sample was peripheral blood.

The CDR3 is CATRADRASSTQYF. The CDR3 DNA sequence: TGTGCCACCAGGGCGGACAGGGCAAGCTCTACGCAGTATTTT. The genes are TRBV15 and TRBJ2-3, with 8 bases aligning to TRBD1. Germline lookup yields CDR1 LNHNV and CDR2 YYDKDF (reference sequence). The length of the CDR3 is 14 residues. Losses at the gene ends were 6 bases for V and 8 bases for J; bases not matched to a gene: 10.